This passage covers 3 T cell receptor beta chains from one sample sequenced in a study of blood T cell repertoires in COVID-19. Measured with immunoSEQ multiplex PCR; TCRdb has only the in-frame clones, and not every one. The sample has 180,000 or so clones, about 88% seen once. Specimen: peripheral blood. Receptor source: a man aged 18 to 30 with active or convalescent COVID-19.

The chain uses TRBV19 and TRBJ2-5, with a weak D call TRBD1 (5 bases). CDR1 LNHDA and CDR2 SQIVND come from the germline V gene (reference sequence). The CDR3 sequence is 15 residues long. Between the trimmed V and J ends, which lost 3 bases and 2 bases, there was a span of 13 bases. The CDR3 spells CASSMSRQTQETQYF. CDR3 sequence (DNA): TGTGCCAGTAGTATGAGTAGACAGACACAAGAGACCCAGTACTTC.

The chain carries TRBV9 and TRBJ1-2; D call uncertain. The CDR3 spans 12 residues. The germline gives CDR1 SGDLS, CDR2 YYNGEE. Trimming shortened V by 3 bases and J by 8 bases, and 11 bases separated the two germline ends. In DNA form, the CDR3 reads TGTGCCAGCAGCGGGGCGCCGGGGGGCTACACCTTC. Translating it yields CASSGAPGGYTF.

The chain carries TRBV28 and TRBJ2-1; 7 bases match TRBD2. V lost 6 bases, J lost 1 base, and 12 bases stayed unmatched. The CDR3 spans 17 residues. In germline, CDR1 is MDHEN, CDR2 SYDVKM. CDR3 in amino acids: CASSKLLGGVSYNEQFF. CDR3 DNA: TGTGCCAGCAGCAAATTACTGGGGGGGGTTTCCTACAATGAGCAGTTCTTC.